This T cell receptor beta chain comes out of a study of shared clonotypes between healthy human individuals. Concerning this clone itself: The antigen is undetermined. One end of the junction varies from germline; a read error may be responsible.

This table comes from immunoSEQ multiplex PCR, and its TCRdb copy is limited to in-frame clones, with some not included. The sample contains nearly 1 million clones, roughly 72% of which appear only once. Study-wide results and caveats: Exclusively blood specimens were collected; tissue repertoires likely differ. Clonotype sharing across a few donors was observed for about 5.5% of naive CD4 clonotypes.

This receptor was obtained from a man aged 18 to 29 in good health. Sequenced sample: memory CD4+ T cells sorted from blood. Subset described: CD45RA-negative fraction.

The CDR3 DNA is TGTGCCAGCAGCGTAGAGGGGTCGAGAAATGAAAAACTGTTTTTT. Residues: CASSVEGSRNEKLFF. The chain combines TRBV11-2 with TRBJ1-4, with a weak D call TRBD1 (5 bases). Germline V gene sequence: CDR1 SGHAT, CDR2 FQNNGV. This CDR3 spans 15 amino acids.